This passage covers 16 T cell receptor beta chains from one sample sequenced in a study of blood T cells in healthy people across ages. A second about 6 to 11 cycle PCR used barcoded and J-beta primers. Using its own MiXCR run on the 5' RACE reads, TCRdb lists one record per CDR3 protein. The sample carries about 730,000 distinct CDR3 sequences, roughly 45% recorded once. Sequenced input: blood. The receptors here all came from a woman aged 55-69 years in good health.

CDR3 nucleotides: TGCAGTGCTATCGGGACAGGGGGCGCATCGAACTATGGCTACACCTTC. As protein: CSAIGTGGASNYGYTF. V gene TRBV20-1 combines with J gene TRBJ1-2, with TRBD1 matching 12 bases. Germline assignment: CDR1 DFQATT and CDR2 SNEGSKA (reference sequence). This CDR3 has 16 amino acids. V shed 4 bases and J 2 bases; nucleotides not matched to a gene: 8.

The gene calls are TRBV20-1 and TRBJ1-2; 9 nucleotides match TRBD1. Trimming took 4 bases from V and 0 from J; bases not matched to a gene: 12. Germline V gene data show CDR1 as DFQATT and CDR2 as SNEGSKA (reference sequence). The CDR3 consists of 17 residues. The CDR3 spells CSANPRQDRGTNYGYTF. CDR3 nucleotides: TGCAGTGCTAACCCTCGTCAGGACAGGGGCACTAACTATGGCTACACCTTC.

CDR3 coding DNA: TGTGCCATCAGTGAGACCGACGGCAGGACAGGGCTTAGCACAGATACGCAGTATTTT. Translating gives CAISETDGRTGLSTDTQYF. This chain uses TRBV10-3 with TRBJ2-3; 8 positions match TRBD1. The V segment lost 2 bases and the J segment 0 bases; nucleotides outside the gene matches: 13. Germline-derived CDR1 and CDR2 are ENHRY and SYGVKD. The CDR3 extends over 19 amino acids.

CDR3 sequence (DNA): TGTGCCAGCAGTCAGGGGGTAGCTGATGAAAAACTGTTTTTT. It translates to CASSQGVADEKLFF. The genes are TRBV5-5 and TRBJ1-4; 7 positions match TRBD1. The J segment lost 6 bases and the V segment lost 5 bases, leaving 7 bases of the junction unmatched. The CDR3 runs 14 residues. Germline CDR1 SGHKS, CDR2 YYEKEE (reference sequence).

The chain uses TRBV4-3 and TRBJ2-4, with 8 bases that match TRBD1. The J call is uncertain, as TRBJ2-7 better fits the DNA end. CDR1 is LGHNA, CDR2 YSLEER, per germline. CDR3 length: 17 amino acids. The CDR3 protein is CASSQDYDRGVLNEQYF. DNA of the CDR3: TGCGCCAGCAGCCAAGATTACGACAGGGGAGTGCTGAACGAGCAGTACTTC.

The rearrangement uses TRBV20-1 and TRBJ1-2; 10 bases are a match to TRBD1. Trimming took 7 bases from V and 5 from J; bases not matched to a gene: 7. There are 13 residues in the CDR3. In germline, CDR1 is DFQATT, CDR2 SNEGSKA (reference sequence). As DNA, the CDR3 is TGCAGTGGCCTGGGACAGGGGTTATATGGCTACACCTTC. This sequence encodes CSGLGQGLYGYTF.

The chain joins TRBV20-1 to TRBJ2-3; no firm D call. The germline CDR1 and CDR2 sequences are DFQATT and SNEGSKA (reference sequence). The CDR3 totals 13 residues. The ends were cut back, 6 bases at V and 5 bases at J, with 15 bases in the middle. The CDR3 reads CSATPFILDTQYF. DNA for the CDR3: TGCAGTGCGACTCCGTTTATTCTAGATACGCAGTATTTT.

The CDR3, as DNA: TGCGCCAGCAGTGACGGGACACCCGACTACAATGAGCAGTTCTTC. Its translation is CASSDGTPDYNEQFF. This chain joins TRBV5-1 and TRBJ2-1; D possibly corresponds to TRBD1 (6 bases). V lost 5 bases, J lost 3 bases, and 15 bases lay in between. Germline V gene lookup returns CDR1 SGHRS and CDR2 YFSETQ. CDR3 length: 15 residues.

This clonotype was observed a few times. The genes are TRBV13 and TRBJ2-7, with D unclear. The germline V gene encodes CDR1 PRHDT and CDR2 FYEKMQ (reference sequence). Trimming removed 7 bases from V and 2 bases from J, with 15 bases in between. The CDR3 has 14 residues. CDR3 bases: TGTGCCAGCACCCGACTGGCATTACCCTACGAGCAGTACTTC. Its translation: CASTRLALPYEQYF.

The CDR3 DNA follows: TGTGCCAGCAGCTTAGGGGGAGCATTAGAGCAGTTCTTC. Protein product: CASSLGGALEQFF. The chain uses TRBV7-8 and TRBJ2-1, with D tentatively TRBD2 (5 bases). Germline CDR1 is SGHVS and CDR2 is FQNEAQ. The CDR3 runs 13 residues. V lost 1 base, J lost 10 bases, and 11 bases lay in between.

The V call is TRBV28, the J call TRBJ2-1, with D possibly TRBD2 on 6 matching bases. V lost 7 bases to trimming and J lost 9 bases, with 19 bases between them. CDR1 MDHEN and CDR2 SYDVKM come from the germline V gene. The CDR3 runs to 14 residues. The chain's CDR3 is CASNLNSGSSEQFF. In nucleotides, the CDR3 is TGTGCCAGCAATTTGAATAGCGGTTCAAGTGAGCAGTTCTTC.

This clonotype occurred a few times. This chain uses TRBV7-9 with TRBJ2-5, with 7 bases fitting TRBD1. The J call is uncertain, as TRBJ2-7 better fits the DNA end. The CDR3 runs 16 residues. The germline V gene encodes CDR1 SEHNR and CDR2 FQNEAQ (reference sequence). DNA for the CDR3: TGTGCCAGCAGACGAATTACAGGGGCGGAATCCTACGAGCAGTACTTC. Translated, it gives CASRRITGAESYEQYF.

For the CDR3, the DNA is TGTGCCAGCAGGCAGGCGGGGGGCGGGACCTACAATGAGCAGTTCTTC. Its protein product is CASRQAGGGTYNEQFF. The chain links TRBV6-2 or TRBV6-3 to TRBJ2-1, with 8 bases lining up with TRBD2. The germline V gene encodes CDR1 MNHEY and CDR2 SVGEGT. V lost 6 bases and J lost 2; bases outside the gene matches: 9. The length of the CDR3 is 16 residues.

This chain uses TRBV5-6 with TRBJ2-1; the D gene is possibly TRBD2 (6 bases). The ends were cut back, 1 base at V and 3 bases at J, with 14 bases in the middle. Germline CDR1 reads SGHDT; CDR2 reads YYEEEE. The CDR3 is made up of 16 amino acids. For the CDR3, the DNA is TGTGCCAGCAGCTTGCTAGGAGGGCGGAACTACAATGAGCAGTTCTTC. Its translation: CASSLLGGRNYNEQFF.

This chain uses TRBV2 with TRBJ1-2; tentative D call: TRBD1 (6 bases). This CDR3 comprises 15 residues. CDR1 is SNHLY, CDR2 FYNNEI, per germline. The V end was cut by 3 bases, the J end by 7 bases, with 18 bases between. This chain's CDR3 is CASSDRAGETSGYTF. The CDR3 DNA sequence: TGTGCCAGCAGTGATAGGGCAGGGGAGACGAGTGGCTACACCTTC.

This clonotype has only a few counts. The chain links TRBV9 to TRBJ2-1; TRBD2 matches at 7 bases. This CDR3 comprises 15 residues. From germline, CDR1 is SGDLS and CDR2 YYNGEE. V trimming: 4 bases; J trimming: 6 bases; junction bases outside the gene matches: 10. In nucleotides, the CDR3 is TGTGCCAGCAGCCGATACCTCACGGGGGGCAATGAGCAGTTCTTC. It codes for CASSRYLTGGNEQFF.